These T cell receptor beta chains were read from a single sample in a study of shared clonotypes between healthy human individuals. Using immunoSEQ multiplex PCR, the repertoire was profiled, and TCRdb retains in-frame clones only, with some absent. Of some 2.1 million clones listed, less than 95% are singletons. Sequenced: naive CD8+ T cells sorted from blood. The receptor source for this set is a young man in good health. The CDR3 runs from the conserved cysteine through the conserved F or W. The D gene is left open where the match is weak. Clone sizes are given selectively: once, few, many, or a class where the clone is expanded.

>TRBV14|TRBJ2-7|TRBD1|-
TGTGCCAGCAGCCTACAGGGGAGCAGCGAGCAGTACTTC
CASSLQGSSEQYF
>TRBV7-2|TRBJ1-1|-|once
TGTGCCAGCAGCTTAGCGGGCTACGCTACTGAAGCTTTCTTT
CASSLAGYATEAFF
>TRBV2|TRBJ2-1|TRBD1|few
TGTGCCAGCAGGACCCGGACAGGGCTACCAAATGAGCAGTTCTTC
CASRTRTGLPNEQFF
>TRBV4-3|TRBJ2-1|TRBD2|-
TGCGCCAGCGCTCCGGGACTAGTAGGGAATGAGCAGTTCTTC
CASAPGLVGNEQFF
>TRBV7-6|TRBJ2-7|-|-
TGTGCCAGCAGCTCCGACTCTAGCCCCTACGAGCAGTACTTC
CASSSDSSPYEQYF
>TRBV9|TRBJ2-7|TRBD1|-
TGTGCCAGCAGCCCCCGGGACAGGACCTACGAGCAGTACTTC
CASSPRDRTYEQYF
>TRBV4-3|TRBJ2-1|-|-
TGCGCCAGCAGCCCCGACGGGCGCGAGCAGTTCTTC
CASSPDGREQFF
>TRBV27|TRBJ2-2|-|-
TGTGCCAGCAGTTTAGAGAGGGATCACACCGGGGAGCTGTTTTTT
CASSLERDHTGELFF
>TRBV10-1|TRBJ1-1|TRBD1|-
TGCGCCAGCAGTGAGTCGACAGGGGGCTACACTGAAGCTTTCTTT
CASSESTGGYTEAFF
>TRBV27|TRBJ1-5|TRBD1|-
TGTGCCAGCAGGGCGACAGGGGATTATCAGCCCCAGCATTTT
CASRATGDYQPQHF
>TRBV19|TRBJ1-1|-|-
TGTGCCAGTGGGGCCAACCCGAACACTGAAGCTTTCTTT
CASGANPNTEAFF
>TRBV13|TRBJ2-3|-|-
TGTGCCAGCAGCCCGTTTGGGGGCGCGGATACGCAGTATTTT
CASSPFGGADTQYF
>TRBV19|TRBJ2-5|-|-
TGTGCCAGTAGTATTACCCCGCAAGAGACCCAGTACTTC
CASSITPQETQYF
>TRBV5-6|TRBJ1-2|-|-
TGTGCCAGCAGCTCTTTCGATATGACGTCTAACTATGGCTACACCTTC
CASSSFDMTSNYGYTF
>TRBV9|TRBJ2-5|-|-
TGTGCCAGCAGCGTAGAAGGACTCCAAGAGACCCAGTACTTC
CASSVEGLQETQYF
>TRBV28|TRBJ1-3|-|-
TGTGCCAGCAGTTTTGCGGACCTCTCTGGAAACACCATATATTTT
CASSFADLSGNTIYF
>TRBV10-1|TRBJ1-1|-|-
TGCGCCAGCAGTGAGGGGGGGGAGCCAGCTTTCTTT
CASSEGGEPAFF
>TRBV5-6|TRBJ2-3|TRBD2|-
TGTGCCAGCAGGGCACCGGGGGGAACGCAGTATTTT
CASRAPGGTQYF
>TRBV6-1|TRBJ2-2|TRBD1|-
TGTGCCAGCAGTGAGCCGGGACAGGGGACCGGGGAGCTGTTTTTT
CASSEPGQGTGELFF
>TRBV19|TRBJ2-1|-|-
TGTGCCAGTAGTATAGCGTCTTTCACCTACAATGAGCAGTTCTTC
CASSIASFTYNEQFF
>TRBV7-9|TRBJ1-5|-|-
TGTGCCAGCAGCTTAGAAAGTGTTGTTGGCAATCAGCCCCAGCATTTT
CASSLESVVGNQPQHF
>TRBV7-2|TRBJ2-1|TRBD2|-
TGTGCCAGCAGCTTCGAACTAGCGGATCTCTACAATGAGCAGTTCTTC
CASSFELADLYNEQFF
>TRBV9|TRBJ1-5|-|-
TGTGCCAGCAGCCCAAGTGGGATCAATCAGCCCCAGCATTTT
CASSPSGINQPQHF
>TRBV19|TRBJ2-3|-|-
TGTGCCAGTAGTATAGATCTATTTCGACAGACCACAGATACGCAGTATTTT
CASSIDLFRQTTDTQYF
>TRBV19|TRBJ2-7|-|-
TGTGCCAGTAGTCCCCAGGGCTACGAGCAGTACTTC
CASSPQGYEQYF
>TRBV29-1|TRBJ2-1|TRBD1|-
TGCAGCGTTAGAACAGGGGACTACAATGAGCAGTTCTTC
CSVRTGDYNEQFF
>TRBV11-2|TRBJ2-3|TRBD2|-
TGTGCCAGCAGCGATGTAGCGGGGGGCTCAGATACGCAGTATTTT
CASSDVAGGSDTQYF
>TRBV30|TRBJ1-6|TRBD1|few
TGTGCCTGGAGCCTACAGGGGGCCGTGGGAAATTCACCCCTCCACTTT
CAWSLQGAVGNSPLHF
>TRBV4-1|TRBJ2-1|-|-
TGCGCCAGCAGCCACCCCGGAGCATACAATGAGCAGTTCTTC
CASSHPGAYNEQFF
>TRBV5-8|TRBJ2-1|TRBD2|-
TGTGCCAGCAACCTCGGGACTAGCTGGGAGCAGTTCTTC
CASNLGTSWEQFF
>TRBV28|TRBJ1-1|-|-
TGTGCCAGCAGTTCGGAGTCGTTCAACACTGAAGCTTTCTTT
CASSSESFNTEAFF
>TRBV27|TRBJ2-3|-|-
TGTGCCAGCAGCCTGGGGGTTTCGGGCACAGATACGCAGTATTTT
CASSLGVSGTDTQYF
>TRBV5-1|TRBJ2-2|-|-
TGCGCCTCTCGGACGGGTGCCGGGGAGCTGTTTTTT
CASRTGAGELFF
>TRBV14|TRBJ1-1|-|-
TGTGCCAGCAGCCAGGCCCCGGGGACTGAAGCTTTCTTT
CASSQAPGTEAFF
>TRBV5-1|TRBJ2-3|TRBD2|-
TGCGCCAGCAGCTGGGGACTAGCGGGAGTAAGGAGCACAGATACGCAGTATTTT
CASSWGLAGVRSTDTQYF